The T cell receptor (beta chain) described here comes from a study of cytomegalovirus exposure and HLA in healthy donors. Notes on the study in general: Researchers counted roughly 160 TCR beta chains as cytomegalovirus-associated.

This CDR3 is built from 14 residues. Germline CDR1 SQVTM, CDR2 ANQGSEA. The V end lost 4 bases, the J end lost 1 base, and 14 bases lay between the germline ends. PCR used 60 Vbeta primers and 13 Jbeta primers. Libraries were prepared by immunoSEQ multiplex PCR; TCRdb keeps only in-frame clonotypes and omits some of them. Its listing shows 100,000 to 150,000 clones. Concerning this clone itself: What it binds is not known.

The sequence was collected from a man younger than 35 in good health and CMV-seronegative. The sequencing input was PBMCs. The chain carries TRBV29-1 and TRBJ2-7, with D possibly TRBD1 on 6 matching bases. The chain's CDR3 is CSVVGGQISYEQYF. CDR3 DNA sequence: TGCAGCGTTGTTGGGGGCCAAATTTCCTACGAGCAGTACTTC.